The entry below gives a single T cell receptor (beta chain) sequence along with its context. These data belong to a study of control samples from healthy donors and cancer patients. This table comes from immunoSEQ multiplex PCR, and its TCRdb copy is limited to in-frame clones, with some not included. The table has approximately 100,000 clones, about 91% seen once; the top ten hold less than 15%. This clonotype was obtained from a man under 40 in good health. The sample comprised blood.

The CDR3, as DNA: TGTGCCAGCAGCAGGAGTCAGACCGTCACTGAAGCTTTCTTT. It yields the protein CASSRSQTVTEAFF. The chain employs TRBV5-4 and TRBJ1-1; the D is unclear. CDR3 size: 14 residues. Trimming cost V 4 bases and J 4 bases, with 14 bases left between them. Germline CDR1 reads SGHNT; CDR2 reads YYREEE (reference sequence).